The 22 T cell receptor beta chains presented below share a single source sample, sequenced in a study of monozygotic twins with inflammatory bowel disease. TCRdb re-called the 5' RACE reads and catalogs CDR3 proteins one per entry, DNA excluded. The sample data list over 350,000 distinct CDR3 sequences. Material: blood. The receptors shown here come from a human donor with ulcerative colitis or Crohn's disease, or a healthy co-twin of an affected twin (not recorded which).

The chain joins TRBV5-1 to TRBJ2-1; TCRdb names TRBD1, which stays unverified in the absence of DNA. There are 17 residues in the CDR3. Germline V CDR1 and CDR2: SGHRS, YFSETQ. CDR3 region: CASSFYFEGGVYNEQFF.

The chain employs TRBV28 and TRBJ1-3. The CDR3 totals 15 residues. Germline V gene lookup returns CDR1 MDHEN and CDR2 SYDVKM. This CDR3 is CASRGGTTGGNTIYF.

This chain links TRBV5-1 with TRBJ2-2; TCRdb outputs TRBD1, but without DNA this stays unchecked. The CDR3 runs 16 residues. Germline loops: CDR1 SGHRS, CDR2 YFSETQ. Here the CDR3 reads CASSSDRGSNTGELFF.

This chain uses TRBV7-8 with TRBJ1-6. This CDR3 comprises 15 residues. CDR1 and CDR2 from the germline V gene are SGHVS and FQNEAQ. This CDR3 reads CASSLEVRNNSPLHF.

This chain's CDR3 is CASSEAPSDSSYNSPLHF. V is TRBV6-1 and J is TRBJ1-6. This CDR3 has 18 residues. Germline V lookup: CDR1 MNHNS, CDR2 SASEGT.

This chain links TRBV10-1 with TRBJ1-3. Germline V gene lookup returns CDR1 WNHNN and CDR2 SYGVQD (reference sequence). The CDR3 spans 16 residues. The CDR3 sequence: CASRAGGRGPGNTIYF.

This CDR3 is CASSLREPGGPDTQYF. V and J are TRBV27 and TRBJ2-3; TCRdb outputs TRBD1, but without DNA this stays unchecked. CDR1 and CDR2 (germline): MNHEY, SMNVEV (reference sequence). The CDR3 spans 16 residues.

V usage is TRBV4-3 and J usage is TRBJ1-1; TCRdb's D gene call, TRBD1, goes unchecked for lack of DNA. Germline lookup yields CDR1 LGHNA and CDR2 YSLEER. The CDR3 has 15 amino acids. Here the CDR3 reads CASSQDRGTGAEAFF.

This chain connects TRBV7-9 to TRBJ2-7. The CDR3 spans 13 residues. Germline V gene sequence: CDR1 SEHNR, CDR2 FQNEAQ (reference sequence). Here the CDR3 reads CASSPSGDYEQYF.

The chain links TRBV12-3 or TRBV12-4 to TRBJ2-7; TCRdb indicates TRBD1, and absent DNA this call remains unverified. The CDR3 runs 14 residues. CDR3 protein: CASRPGQGFDEQYF.

The chain links TRBV4-3 to TRBJ1-6; TCRdb gives TRBD1 as the D gene, but with no DNA this cannot be confirmed. The CDR3 sequence is 16 residues long. Germline loops: CDR1 LGHNA, CDR2 YSLEER. CDR3 amino acids: CASSQGSDRVKSPLHF.

The genes are TRBV4-2 and TRBJ2-7; TCRdb's D call of TRBD2 is untestable without DNA. CDR1 and CDR2 from the germline V gene are LGHNA and YNFKEQ. This CDR3 has 16 residues. CDR3 sequence: CASSQDPSGGAYEQYF.

The chain recombines TRBV5-1 with TRBJ2-2; TCRdb returns TRBD1, unconfirmable since there is no DNA. The CDR3 is 14 amino acids. The V gene's germline CDR1 is SGHRS and CDR2 YFSETQ. This CDR3 reads CASSLADRTGELFF.

By frequency, this clonotype is large. The chain combines TRBV4-2 with TRBJ1-5; TCRdb gives TRBD1 as the D gene, but with no DNA this cannot be confirmed. Germline values: CDR1 LGHNA, CDR2 YNFKEQ. This CDR3 comprises 14 residues. CDR3 sequence reads: CASSPETGNQPQHF.

The rearrangement uses TRBV4-3 and TRBJ2-4. Germline V CDR1 and CDR2: LGHNA, YSLEER. CDR3 length equals 16 residues. The CDR3: CASSQVLGGPKNIQYF.

The genes are TRBV7-3 and TRBJ2-3; TCRdb reports TRBD2, a call that lacks DNA to check it against. CDR3 size: 15 residues. The germline V gene has CDR1 SGHTA and CDR2 FQGTGA. This CDR3 reads CASSLEASVADTQYF. Combining the CDR3 with reference TRBV7-3 and TRBJ2-3 gives the whole variable domain GAGVSQTPSNKVTEKGKYVELRCDPISGHTALYWYRQSLGQGPEFLIYFQGTGAADDSGLPNDRFFAVRPEGSVSTLKIQRTERGDSAVYLCASSLEASVADTQYFGPGTRLTVL.

The gene calls are TRBV11-2 and TRBJ1-1. This CDR3 is 14 amino acids long. Germline values: CDR1 SGHAT, CDR2 FQNNGV. CDR3: CASSLGPKNTEAFF.

V and J are TRBV25-1 and TRBJ1-2. The CDR3 is 15 amino acids. Germline V gene data show CDR1 as MGHDK and CDR2 as SYGVNS. The CDR3 sequence: CASSPEPSTGYGYTF.

This chain's CDR3 is CASSLTGTPGELFF. The gene calls are TRBV5-1 and TRBJ2-2; without DNA, the TCRdb call of TRBD1 cannot be checked. The CDR3 is 14 amino acids. Germline CDR1 and CDR2: SGHRS and YFSETQ.

This chain connects TRBV28 to TRBJ2-7; checking the TCRdb D call of TRBD2 is not possible without DNA. The CDR3 spans 15 residues. From germline, CDR1 is MDHEN and CDR2 SYDVKM. CDR3 protein: CASSLLGQWEGEQYF.

V and J are TRBV5-1 and TRBJ1-6. The CDR3 loop spans 13 amino acids. Germline values: CDR1 SGHRS, CDR2 YFSETQ. CDR3 in amino acids: CASSLAYNSPLHF.

The genes are TRBV6-2 or TRBV6-3 and TRBJ2-1; there is no DNA to check the TCRdb D call of TRBD1. Germline loops: CDR1 MNHEY, CDR2 SVGEGT. The CDR3 loop spans 14 amino acids. CDR3 sequence: CASRGTGKRNEQFF.